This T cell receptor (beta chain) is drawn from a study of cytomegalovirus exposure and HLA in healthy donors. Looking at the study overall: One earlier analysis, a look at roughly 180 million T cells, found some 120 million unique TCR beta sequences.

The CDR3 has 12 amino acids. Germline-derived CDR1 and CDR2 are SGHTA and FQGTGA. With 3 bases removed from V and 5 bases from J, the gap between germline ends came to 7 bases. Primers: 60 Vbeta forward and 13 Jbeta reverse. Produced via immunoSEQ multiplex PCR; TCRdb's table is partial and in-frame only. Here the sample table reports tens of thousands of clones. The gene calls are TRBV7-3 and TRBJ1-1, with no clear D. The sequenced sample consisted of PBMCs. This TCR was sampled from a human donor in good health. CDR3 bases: TGTGCCAGCAGCTTGACGGGGACTGAAGCTTTCTTT. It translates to CASSLTGTEAFF.